The clone carrying this T cell receptor beta chain was seen a few times. The antigen remains unidentified. TCRdb reprocessed the 5' RACE reads with MiXCR, giving one entry per CDR3 protein. The data contain some 1,700,000 distinct CDR3 sequences, around 29% of them seen just once; the ten biggest clones take up under 0.35%. This record belongs to a study of identical twins. Findings of the study overall: Fewer insertions were carried by abundant cord blood beta clonotypes, but none was seen in memory repertoires. In monozygotic twins, models underestimated the sharing of out-of-frame TCR alpha. Invariant populations such as MAIT and iNKT cells could partly muddle zero-insertion analyses.

The CDR3 has 13 residues. V was clipped by 9 bases and J by 2 bases, with 14 bases between them. This clonotype was obtained from a newborn girl in good health. Sequenced: cord blood. The chain couples TRBV12-3 or TRBV12-4 to TRBJ2-7; D might be TRBD1 or TRBD2, each matching 5 bases. CDR3 in amino acids: CASRTGATYEQYF. CDR3 coding DNA: TGTGCCAGTCGGACCGGGGCAACCTACGAGCAGTACTTC.